This record looks at one T cell receptor delta chain sequence and its context. The data were taken from a study of gamma-delta T cells after stem cell transplantation. With CATT, TCRdb re-called clones from the RT-PCR reads. The table lists around 2,400 delta-chain clones, around 30% of them singletons. The sequence was obtained from a human donor. It is not recorded whose cells these are; they may come from a transplant donor. Material: gamma-delta T cells.

The CDR3 here is CALGEDDWDRLWDTPTDKLIF. CDR3 in DNA: TGTGCTCTTGGGGAAGACGATTGGGACCGACTGTGGGATACGCCCACCGATAAACTCATCTTT. The rearrangement joins TRDV1 to TRDJ1; TRDD3 agrees at 8 bases. This CDR3 has 21 amino acids. Trimming removed 2 bases from V and 1 base from J; junction bases left unmatched: 21. Germline CDR1 is TSWWSYY and CDR2 is QGS.